These 16 T cell receptor beta chains were all obtained from the same sample, sequenced in a study of graft-versus-host responses after intestinal transplantation. The table came from immunoSEQ multiplex PCR; TCRdb's copy has only in-frame clones and leaves some out. The sample contains 40,000 to 45,000 clones, about 90% of which appear only once. Sample: PBMCs, taken approximately 320 days after intestinal transplant. Source of these receptors: a human patient who received an intestinal transplant, so some T cells may come from the graft donor.

The genes are TRBV29-1 and TRBJ2-5, with 9 nucleotides matching TRBD2. This CDR3 is built from 14 residues. After removal of 0 bases from V and 5 bases from J, the junction contained 4 bases not matched to a gene. From germline, CDR1 is SQVTM and CDR2 ANQGSEA. This CDR3 is CSVEERGGRETQYF. In DNA form, the CDR3 reads TGCAGCGTTGAAGAGCGGGGGGGCCGGGAGACCCAGTACTTC.

The chain joins TRBV6-4 to TRBJ2-2; 9 nucleotides match TRBD1. With 4 bases clipped from V and 3 bases from J, the junction kept 0 bases outside the gene matches. Germline CDR1 MRHNA, CDR2 SNTAGT. This CDR3 region has 14 residues. The CDR3 loop is CASSGQGDTGELFF. The CDR3 bases are TGTGCCAGCAGTGGACAGGGGGACACCGGGGAGCTGTTTTTT.

The chain employs TRBV18 and TRBJ2-3; 9 nucleotides line up with TRBD1. Germline V gene data show CDR1 as KGHSH and CDR2 as LQKENI. This CDR3 is 16 amino acids long. V gave up 2 bases and J gave up 2 bases; unmatched junction bases: 5. In DNA form, the CDR3 reads TGTGCCAGCTCACCAAGGACAGGGGAGCCCACAGATACGCAGTATTTT. It encodes CASSPRTGEPTDTQYF.

The genes are TRBV11-2 and TRBJ2-7, with 7 bases lining up with TRBD1. The CDR3 runs 12 residues. Trimming at V came to 5 bases and at J to 9 bases, leaving 7 bases not matched to a gene. CDR1 and CDR2 (germline): SGHAT, FQNNGV. This CDR3 reads CASSVDRAGQYF. The CDR3 DNA is TGTGCCAGCAGCGTCGACAGGGCCGGGCAGTACTTC.

The chain has TRBV29-1 and TRBJ2-1; possibly TRBD2 for D (6 bases). Germline CDR1 reads SQVTM; CDR2 reads ANQGSEA. This CDR3 has 14 amino acids. V gave up 1 base and J gave up 2 bases, with 9 bases separating them. CDR3 protein: CSVEGLAPYNEQFF. The DNA of the CDR3 is TGCAGCGTTGAAGGCCTAGCGCCCTACAATGAGCAGTTCTTC.

The chain joins TRBV7-2 to TRBJ2-1; D may be TRBD2 (6 bases). CDR1 is SGHTA and CDR2 is FQGNSA in the germline V gene. The CDR3 has 15 amino acids. Trimming took off 5 bases at V and 2 bases at J, with 13 bases between the two ends. The CDR3 here is CASSRGPSAYNEQFF. The CDR3 DNA sequence: TGTGCCAGCAGCCGCGGGCCTAGCGCCTACAATGAGCAGTTCTTC. Combining the CDR3 with reference TRBV7-2 and TRBJ2-1 gives the whole variable domain GAGVSQSPSNKVTEKGKDVELRCDPISGHTALYWYRQSLGQGLEFLIYFQGNSAPDKSGLPSDRFSAERTGGSVSTLTIQRTQQEDSAVYLCASSRGPSAYNEQFFGPGTRLTVL.

This chain links TRBV19 with TRBJ1-4; maybe TRBD1 (6 bases). Germline CDR1 reads LNHDA; CDR2 reads SQIVND (reference sequence). The CDR3 contains 14 residues. Between the trimmed V and J ends, which lost 6 bases and 0 bases, there was a span of 8 bases. The CDR3 is CASSRGTTNEKLFF. The DNA of the CDR3 is TGTGCCAGTAGCAGGGGAACAACTAATGAAAAACTGTTTTTT. Based on the CDR3 plus reference TRBV19 and TRBJ1-4, the full variable domain is DGGITQSPKYLFRKEGQNVTLSCEQNLNHDAMYWYRQDPGQGLRLIYYSQIVNDFQKGDIAEGYSVSREKKESFPLTVTSAQKNPTAFYLCASSRGTTNEKLFFGSGTQLSVL.

The chain recombines TRBV28 with TRBJ2-1, with D perhaps TRBD2 (5 bases). The V end lost 5 bases, the J end lost 6 bases, and 20 bases lay between the germline ends. Germline V CDR1 and CDR2: MDHEN, SYDVKM. The CDR3 totals 16 residues. The CDR3 is CASSPTPRLAPNEQFF. The CDR3 nucleotides are TGTGCCAGCAGTCCCACGCCCCGGCTAGCCCCCAATGAGCAGTTCTTC.

The chain couples TRBV9 to TRBJ1-2, with D unresolved. The CDR3 runs to 15 residues. Germline assignment: CDR1 SGDLS and CDR2 YYNGEE. Trimming left V 4 bases short and J 3 bases short, with 16 bases between. CDR3 region: CASSPPGYSDYGYTF. CDR3 coding DNA: TGTGCCAGCAGCCCCCCGGGCTACTCAGACTATGGCTACACCTTC.

J is TRBJ2-3 and V is TRBV5-8; 10 nucleotides agree with TRBD2. With V trimmed by 4 bases and J by 6 bases, 8 bases remained unmatched. Looked up from germline, CDR1 is SGHTS and CDR2 is YDEGEE. There are 15 residues in the CDR3. The CDR3 region has the DNA TGTGCCAGCAGCACCCGACTAGCGGGTCCCGATACGCAGTATTTT. Its protein is CASSTRLAGPDTQYF.

The CDR3 nucleotides read TGTGCCAGCAGCTTAGGGGTTGCCTACGAGCAGTACTTC. The encoded protein is CASSLGVAYEQYF. The genes are TRBV11-1 and TRBJ2-7, with unresolved D. This CDR3 spans 13 amino acids. The V gene lost 1 base and the J gene lost 2 bases, with 6 bases spanning the gap. CDR1 and CDR2 (germline): SGHAT, FQDESV (reference sequence).

Here the CDR3 reads CASSYMGFSYNEQFF. The CDR3 DNA reads as TGTGCCAGCAGTTATATGGGCTTTTCCTACAATGAGCAGTTCTTC. The V gene is TRBV28, the J gene TRBJ2-1; no clear D gene. Trimming stripped 4 bases from V and 1 base from J, with 11 bases between. CDR3 length: 15 amino acids. Per germline, CDR1 MDHEN and CDR2 SYDVKM. Filled out from reference TRBV28 and TRBJ2-1, the complete variable domain reads DVKVTQSSRYLVKRTGEKVFLECVQDMDHENMFWYRQDPGLGLRLIYFSYDVKMKEKGDIPEGYSVSREKKERFSLILESASTNQTSMYLCASSYMGFSYNEQFFGPGTRLTVL.

The chain joins TRBV6-1 to TRBJ1-6; D gene ambiguous. This CDR3 is 14 amino acids long. Trimming pared 11 bases from V and 8 bases from J, leaving 19 bases between. Germline CDR1 MNHNS, CDR2 SASEGT. The CDR3 loop reads CADPPGGADSPLHF. In DNA form, the CDR3 reads TGTGCCGACCCGCCAGGTGGAGCCGATTCACCCCTCCACTTT.

CDR3 sequence: CASSICGDLDKSRANVLTF. CDR3 DNA sequence: TGTGCCAGCAGCATATGCGGCGATCTCGACAAAAGTCGGGCCAACGTCCTGACTTTC. This chain links TRBV11-3 with TRBJ2-6; no firm D call. The CDR3 covers 19 residues. Germline V gene sequence: CDR1 SGHNT, CDR2 YENEEA. V lost 5 bases, J lost 5 bases, and 25 bases lay in between.

CDR3 sequence (DNA): TGTGCCAGGGGATTGAGTTCCACTGAAGCTTTCTTT. This translates into CARGLSSTEAFF. The chain is built from TRBV2 and TRBJ1-1, with D unresolved. The CDR3 runs to 12 residues. V lost 9 bases and J 4 bases, leaving 12 bases between the germline ends. Germline V CDR1 and CDR2: SNHLY, FYNNEI.

The rearrangement links TRBV10-1 to TRBJ2-1; 13 bases agree with TRBD2. V lost 2 bases to trimming and J lost 0 bases; unmatched junction nucleotides: 1. There are 17 residues in the CDR3. Germline CDR1 and CDR2: WNHNN and SYGVQD (reference sequence). The CDR3 region is CASSEGLAGDSYNEQFF. DNA for the CDR3: TGCGCCAGCAGTGAGGGACTAGCGGGGGACTCCTACAATGAGCAGTTCTTC.